These 18 T cell receptor beta chains originate from one sample sequenced in a study of blood T cells in healthy people across ages. It was with a sample-barcoded 5' primer and a J-beta primer mix that a second PCR of about 6 to 12 cycles was run. TCRdb recomputed calls from the 5' RACE reads with MiXCR, one row per CDR3 protein. Of approximately 1.5 million distinct CDR3 sequences in the sample, roughly 30% were seen once. The specimen was blood. All receptors derive from a woman aged 25 to 39 in good health.

This chain uses TRBV27 with TRBJ2-1, with D unresolved. This CDR3 region has 13 residues. Trimming pared 8 bases from V and 1 base from J, leaving 9 bases between. CDR1 MNHEY and CDR2 SMNVEV come from the germline V gene (reference sequence). CDR3 in amino acids: CASCPGSYNEQFF. The CDR3 DNA follows: TGTGCCAGCTGTCCAGGTTCCTACAATGAGCAGTTCTTC.

This chain joins TRBV27 and TRBJ1-1, with D unresolved. The V gene's germline CDR1 is MNHEY and CDR2 SMNVEV (reference sequence). The length of the CDR3 is 14 residues. Trimming took 6 bases from V and 0 from J, leaving 11 bases between them. For the CDR3, the DNA is TGTGCCAGCAGAACTATGTGGGTGAACACTGAAGCTTTCTTT. Its translation: CASRTMWVNTEAFF.

Written as DNA, the CDR3 is TGTGCCAGCAGCGTAGGGGAGACACTAGTCAACAATGAGCAGTTCTTC. Translated, it gives CASSVGETLVNNEQFF. The chain recombines TRBV9 with TRBJ2-1, with a weak D call TRBD2 (5 bases). Trimming removed 0 bases at V and 5 bases at J, with 15 bases between. The CDR3 extends over 16 amino acids. CDR1 is SGDLS and CDR2 is YYNGEE in the germline V gene.

Only a few counts were recorded for this clonotype. The chain recombines TRBV7-2 with TRBJ1-2; no clear D gene. V was cut by 2 bases and J by 7 bases, with 14 bases left in between. CDR1 SGHTA and CDR2 FQGNSA come from the germline V gene. The CDR3 extends over 14 amino acids. The CDR3 protein is CASSLRSISLGYTF. The CDR3 DNA reads TGTGCCAGCAGCTTAAGATCTATCAGTCTTGGCTACACCTTC.

V and J are TRBV29-1 and TRBJ1-1; 7 bases are a match to TRBD1. The CDR3 sequence is 13 residues long. The V gene end was trimmed by 6 bases and the J gene end by 1 base; junction bases not matched to a gene: 5. The germline CDR1 and CDR2 sequences are SQVTM and ANQGSEA. Here the CDR3 DNA reads TGCAGCGTGACCGGGACAGAGAACACTGAAGCTTTCTTT. It encodes CSVTGTENTEAFF.

There are a few counts of this clonotype. V usage is TRBV7-7 and J usage is TRBJ2-1; 8 nucleotides match TRBD2. This CDR3 is 17 amino acids long. Looked up from germline, CDR1 is SSHAT and CDR2 is FNYEAQ (reference sequence). The V segment lost 3 bases and the J segment 7 bases; nucleotides outside the gene matches: 14. The CDR3 loop is CASSLGTGLGARNEQFF. In DNA, the CDR3 is TGTGCCAGCAGCTTGGGGACGGGACTAGGGGCTAGAAATGAGCAGTTCTTC.

The rearrangement uses TRBV19 and TRBJ2-1; TRBD2 aligns across 13 bases. Trimming removed 6 bases from V and 14 bases from J; junction bases left unmatched: 7. Germline lookup yields CDR1 LNHDA and CDR2 SQIVND (reference sequence). The CDR3 totals 13 residues. The CDR3 here is CASRTGLAGAEFF. The CDR3 region has the DNA TGTGCCAGTAGGACAGGACTAGCGGGGGCGGAGTTCTTC.

About this clonotype itself: A clone one base away is much larger, so this may be a read error. The chain is built from TRBV20-1 and TRBJ2-5, with 7 nucleotides matching TRBD2. The CDR3 is made up of 13 amino acids. From germline, CDR1 is DFQATT and CDR2 SNEGSKA (reference sequence). CDR3 nucleotide sequence: TGCTCCCTTCTAGCGGCGTACTACAATGAGCAGTACTTC. This translates into CSLLAAYYNEQYF.

The rearrangement links TRBV7-3 to TRBJ2-4; perhaps TRBD2 as D (6 bases). The CDR3 is 15 amino acids. Between the trimmed V and J ends, which lost 5 bases and 13 bases, there was a span of 24 bases. CDR1 is SGHTA and CDR2 is FQGTGA in the germline V gene. CDR3 bases: TGTGCCAGCAGCCCGCTCGGGGTTAGCGGTGGGGAGCAGTACTTC. It yields the protein CASSPLGVSGGEQYF.

This clonotype occurred a few times. V and J are TRBV9 and TRBJ2-3; D might be TRBD2 (5 bases). V dropped 0 bases and J dropped 2 bases, with 16 bases sitting between them. The CDR3 length is 17 residues. Germline V gene sequence: CDR1 SGDLS, CDR2 YYNGEE. CDR3 nucleotides: TGTGCCAGCAGCGTAGGGACTCTCCCAGACATCACAGATACGCAGTATTTT. Protein product: CASSVGTLPDITDTQYF.

This clonotype was counted ten times or more. V gene TRBV20-1 combines with J gene TRBJ2-7, with TRBD2 matching over 7 bases. This CDR3 is 14 amino acids long. The junction had 9 bases not matched to a gene; V was cut back by 4 bases and J by 3 bases. Germline CDR1 reads DFQATT; CDR2 reads SNEGSKA (reference sequence). The CDR3 DNA reads TGCAGTGCTAACCCCGGGACTACCCTCTACGAGCAGTACTTC. As protein: CSANPGTTLYEQYF.

This clonotype was seen a handful of times. The DNA of the CDR3 is TGCAGTGCCAGGGGGGGGACCTTCACAGATACGCAGTATTTT. This codes for CSARGGTFTDTQYF. The V gene is TRBV20-1, the J gene TRBJ2-3; D may correspond to TRBD1 or TRBD2 (7 bases each). V lost 6 bases and J 2 bases, leaving 15 bases between the germline ends. The CDR3 contains 14 residues. CDR1 is DFQATT, CDR2 SNEGSKA, per germline (reference sequence).

The chain carries TRBV13 and TRBJ2-1, with TRBD2 matching 7 bases. The CDR3 has 18 amino acids. Germline CDR1 and CDR2: PRHDT and FYEKMQ (reference sequence). V shed 5 bases and J 0 bases; nucleotides not matched to a gene: 13. The CDR3 DNA sequence: TGTGCCAGCAGCAAACCAATCGGGAGCGGGGTCTCCTACAATGAGCAGTTCTTC. It is translated as CASSKPIGSGVSYNEQFF.

This chain links TRBV6-1 with TRBJ2-6; 7 nucleotides line up with TRBD2. This CDR3 comprises 16 residues. Trimming at V came to 2 bases and at J to 2 bases, leaving 3 bases not matched to a gene. CDR1 and CDR2 (germline): MNHNS, SASEGT. CDR3 nucleotide sequence: TGTGCCAGCAGTGAACGGGGGGAAGCTGGGGCCAACGTCCTGACTTTC. Translation gives CASSERGEAGANVLTF.

Points on this clonotype: No conserved phenylalanine or tryptophan ends this CDR3, so it is likely a read error. This chain connects TRBV29-1 to TRBJ2-3; no reliable D call. V was shortened by 5 bases and J by 3 bases, with 9 bases between the two germline ends. This CDR3 comprises 12 residues. Looked up from germline, CDR1 is SQVTM and CDR2 is ANQGSEA. CDR3 nucleotide sequence: TGCAGCGTTTCGAGTTCGACAGATACGCAGTATGTT. This translates into CSVSSSTDTQYV.

Only a few counts were recorded for this clonotype. The chain has TRBV9 and TRBJ2-1; no clear D gene. V lost 2 bases to trimming and J lost 1 base, with 7 bases between them. This CDR3 region has 14 residues. CDR1 is SGDLS and CDR2 is YYNGEE in the germline V gene. The CDR3 DNA reads as TGTGCCAGCAGCGTTGCTCCGTCCTACAATGAGCAGTTCTTC. This sequence encodes CASSVAPSYNEQFF.

The chain has TRBV4-1 and TRBJ2-1; D is perhaps TRBD2 (5 bases). Trimming pared 3 bases from V and 8 bases from J, leaving 17 bases between. The germline V gene encodes CDR1 MGHRA and CDR2 YSYEKL. This CDR3 contains 15 residues. The CDR3 here is CASSQRVNPADEQFF. CDR3 nucleotides: TGCGCCAGCAGCCAGCGGGTAAACCCAGCCGATGAGCAGTTCTTC.

This clonotype was seen only a few times. V gene TRBV2 combines with J gene TRBJ2-5; a possible D gene is TRBD2 (5 bases). V lost 3 bases to trimming and J lost 2 bases, with 13 bases between them. Looked up from germline, CDR1 is SNHLY and CDR2 is FYNNEI. The CDR3 covers 15 residues. The CDR3 sequence: CASSDLAQQQETQYF. CDR3 coding DNA: TGTGCCAGCAGTGACCTAGCACAACAGCAAGAGACCCAGTACTTC.